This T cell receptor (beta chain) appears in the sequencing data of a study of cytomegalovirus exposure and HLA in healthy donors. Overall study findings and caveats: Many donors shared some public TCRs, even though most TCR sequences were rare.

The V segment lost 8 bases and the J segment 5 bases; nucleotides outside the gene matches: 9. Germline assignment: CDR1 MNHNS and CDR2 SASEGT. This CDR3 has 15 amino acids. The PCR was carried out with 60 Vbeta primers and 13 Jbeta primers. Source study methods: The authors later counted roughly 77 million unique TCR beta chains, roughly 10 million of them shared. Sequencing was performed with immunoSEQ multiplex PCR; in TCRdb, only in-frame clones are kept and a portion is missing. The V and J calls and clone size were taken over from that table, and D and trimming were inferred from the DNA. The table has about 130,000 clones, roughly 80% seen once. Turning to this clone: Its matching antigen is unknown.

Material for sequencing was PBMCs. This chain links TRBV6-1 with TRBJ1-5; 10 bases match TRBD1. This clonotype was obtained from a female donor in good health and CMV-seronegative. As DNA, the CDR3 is TGTGCCAGCGGGAACCCCGGACAGGGGGATCAGCCCCAGCATTTT. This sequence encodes CASGNPGQGDQPQHF.